The 10 T cell receptor beta chains reported below all come from one sample, sequenced in a study of cytomegalovirus exposure and HLA in healthy donors. PCR amplification relied on 60 Vbeta primers (plus 13 Jbeta primers). Produced via immunoSEQ multiplex PCR; TCRdb's table is partial and in-frame only. The sample shows about 140,000 clones, about 80% of them seen only once. Source material: PBMCs. The receptors here all came from a female donor in good health and CMV-seronegative.

The genes are TRBV18 and TRBJ2-7, with a tentative D call TRBD2 (5 bases). Germline V CDR1 and CDR2: KGHSH, LQKENI. CDR3 length: 17 residues. Trimming removed 3 bases at V and 5 bases at J, with 23 bases between. CDR3 bases: TGTGCCAGCTCACCCGCCCGCCAGGTCTTCGCGAGGGACGAGCAGTACTTC. This encodes CASSPARQVFARDEQYF. Combining the CDR3 with reference TRBV18 and TRBJ2-7 gives the whole variable domain NAGVMQNPRHLVRRRGQEARLRCSPMKGHSHVYWYRQLPEEGLKFMVYLQKENIIDESGMPKERFSAEFPKEGPSILRIQQVVRGDSAAYFCASSPARQVFARDEQYFGPGTRLTVT.

The chain uses TRBV5-1 and TRBJ2-2; a weak D match, TRBD1 (7 bases). Trimming removed 2 bases from V and 7 bases from J, with 18 bases in between. The CDR3 has 16 amino acids. Germline V gives CDR1 SGHRS, CDR2 YFSETQ. The CDR3 nucleotides are TGCGCCAGCAGCTTTTGGAGGGGGCAGCCCGGCGGGGAGCTGTTTTTT. Translation: CASSFWRGQPGGELFF. The whole variable domain, filled in from reference TRBV5-1 and TRBJ2-2, reads KAGVTQTPRYLIKTRGQQVTLSCSPISGHRSVSWYQQTPGQGLQFLFEYFSETQRNKGNFPGRFSGRQFSNSRSEMNVSTLELGDSALYLCASSFWRGQPGGELFFGEGSRLTVL.

The CDR3 nucleotides are TGTGCCAGCAGTTCTACAGGGAACGGAATGCCTGGAAACACCATATATTTT. This codes for CASSSTGNGMPGNTIYF. The chain uses TRBV9 and TRBJ1-3; D might be TRBD1 (6 bases). Trimming removed 5 bases from V and 2 bases from J, with 20 bases in between. The CDR3 length is 17 residues. Germline loops: CDR1 SGDLS, CDR2 YYNGEE.

The chain has TRBV10-3 and TRBJ2-1, with 7 bases lining up with TRBD2. CDR3 length equals 17 residues. Germline CDR1 and CDR2: ENHRY and SYGVKD. The V gene end was trimmed by 0 bases and the J gene end by 0 bases; junction bases not matched to a gene: 5. CDR3 sequence: CAISESLGGSSYNEQFF. CDR3 bases: TGTGCCATCAGTGAGTCTCTGGGCGGGAGCTCCTACAATGAGCAGTTCTTC.

The J gene is TRBJ2-4, the V gene TRBV4-1; 8 positions agree with TRBD2. The trim removed 0 bases at V and 7 bases at J, leaving 5 bases unmatched. The CDR3 has 15 amino acids. Looked up from germline, CDR1 is MGHRA and CDR2 is YSYEKL. The CDR3 region is CASSQDPAGVNIQYF. DNA of the CDR3: TGCGCCAGCAGCCAAGATCCAGCGGGGGTGAACATTCAGTACTTC.

The rearrangement links TRBV7-2 to TRBJ1-4; D possibly corresponds to TRBD1 (5 bases). The CDR3 loop spans 15 amino acids. CDR1 SGHTA and CDR2 FQGNSA come from the germline V gene. V lost 1 base and J lost 5, with 11 bases in between. This CDR3 is CASSLEDNPNEKLFF. CDR3 DNA sequence: TGTGCCAGCAGCTTAGAGGACAACCCCAATGAAAAACTGTTTTTT.

The genes are TRBV11-2 and TRBJ2-7; no definite D call. Germline loops: CDR1 SGHAT, CDR2 FQNNGV. The CDR3 runs to 15 residues. With 1 base removed from V and 2 bases from J, the gap between germline ends came to 12 bases. The CDR3 is CASSLGFSDTYEQYF. In DNA form, the CDR3 reads TGTGCCAGCAGCTTAGGGTTTTCAGACACCTACGAGCAGTACTTC.

The sample holds a few counts of this clone. The chain combines TRBV28 with TRBJ1-1; the match to TRBD1 covers 7 bases. Germline V gene sequence: CDR1 MDHEN, CDR2 SYDVKM. V lost 2 bases to trimming and J lost 4 bases; unmatched junction nucleotides: 4. There are 14 residues in the CDR3. The CDR3 loop reads CASSLKGAGTEAFF. The CDR3 coding sequence is TGTGCCAGCAGTTTAAAGGGGGCGGGCACTGAAGCTTTCTTT.

The rearrangement links TRBV28 to TRBJ2-7; TRBD2 matches at 12 bases. Germline V gives CDR1 MDHEN, CDR2 SYDVKM. V lost 2 bases to trimming and J lost 3 bases; unmatched junction nucleotides: 5. The CDR3 consists of 16 residues. The CDR3, as DNA: TGTGCCAGCAGTTTAGGACTAGCGGGAAGTATCTACGAGCAGTACTTC. It codes for CASSLGLAGSIYEQYF.

The rearrangement uses TRBV18 and TRBJ1-1; D remains unclear. Germline CDR1 reads KGHSH; CDR2 reads LQKENI. V was shortened by 6 bases and J by 1 base, with 21 bases between the two germline ends. The CDR3 runs 17 residues. CDR3 in DNA: TGTGCCAGCTCCCAAGAGAGACCGGGATCACCGAACACTGAAGCTTTCTTT. Amino acids: CASSQERPGSPNTEAFF. The full variable domain, with the rest looked up from reference TRBV18 and TRBJ1-1, is NAGVMQNPRHLVRRRGQEARLRCSPMKGHSHVYWYRQLPEEGLKFMVYLQKENIIDESGMPKERFSAEFPKEGPSILRIQQVVRGDSAAYFCASSQERPGSPNTEAFFGQGTRLTVV.